A selection of T cell receptor beta chains follows, all from one sample in a study of cytomegalovirus exposure and HLA in healthy donors. Method: immunoSEQ multiplex PCR; TCRdb's copy keeps in-frame clones and lacks some. The sample lists roughly 110,000 clones, about 75% occurring once. The sequenced sample consisted of PBMCs. The receptors stem from a male donor in good health and CMV-seropositive. CDR3s include the opening cysteine and the closing phenylalanine or tryptophan. The D gene is left open where the match is weak. Expanded clones are given a class, and other clones once, few, many or no size at all.

>NA|TRBV4-1|TRBJ1-5|NA
CASSRTALSNQPQHF
TGCGCCAGCAGCCGGACAGCCTTGAGCAATCAGCCCCAGCATTTT
>TRBD1|TRBV5-1|TRBJ2-7|NA
CASSWGQAGYEQYF
TGCGCCAGCAGCTGGGGACAGGCCGGCTACGAGCAGTACTTC
>TRBD1|TRBV4-1|TRBJ1-1|NA
CASSQDLVGQGAKAFF
TGCGCCAGCAGCCAAGATCTTGTTGGGCAGGGGGCCAAAGCTTTCTTT
>NA|TRBV10-1|TRBJ1-5|NA
CASSELPRSNQPQHF
TGCGCCAGCAGTGAGCTGCCTAGGAGCAATCAGCCCCAGCATTTT
>NA|TRBV4-1|TRBJ1-5|NA
CASSQDLGGAQHF
TGCGCCAGCAGCCAAGACCTCGGCGGGGCCCAGCATTTT
>NA|TRBV7-2|TRBJ2-3|NA
CASSLGLLTDTQYF
TGTGCCAGCAGCTTAGGACTTCTCACAGATACGCAGTATTTT
>NA|TRBV6-5|TRBJ2-5|NA
CAGGWSQETQYF
TGTGCCGGGGGGTGGTCACAAGAGACCCAGTACTTC
>TRBD1|TRBV5-1|TRBJ2-7|few
CASSWTGPSEQYF
TGCGCCAGCAGCTGGACAGGGCCGAGCGAGCAGTACTTC
>TRBD1|TRBV19|TRBJ2-7|few
CASSTFSGTGVSEQYF
TGTGCCAGTAGTACCTTCTCCGGGACAGGGGTGAGCGAGCAGTACTTC
>NA|TRBV28|TRBJ2-5|NA
CASSFRQEVETQYF
TGTGCCAGCAGTTTTCGACAGGAGGTCGAGACCCAGTACTTC
>TRBD2|TRBV5-4|TRBJ2-5|NA
CASSPGTSGVKTQYF
TGTGCCAGCAGCCCCGGGACTAGCGGGGTAAAGACCCAGTACTTC
>TRBD2|TRBV5-1|TRBJ2-2|NA
CASSSTSGGAIGELFF
TGCGCCAGCAGTTCCACTAGCGGGGGGGCGATCGGGGAGCTGTTTTTT
>NA|TRBV27|TRBJ2-2|NA
CASSFAVPANTGELFF
TGTGCCAGCAGTTTTGCGGTCCCCGCGAACACCGGGGAGCTGTTTTTT
>TRBD1|TRBV6-6|TRBJ1-5|NA
CASQSAGGGNQPQHF
TGTGCCAGCCAGTCGGCAGGGGGCGGCAATCAGCCCCAGCATTTT
>TRBD2|TRBV7-9|TRBJ2-2|NA
CASSPPSGRASGELFF
TGTGCCAGCAGCCCACCTAGCGGGAGGGCCTCCGGGGAGCTGTTTTTT
>TRBD1|TRBV14|TRBJ1-1|NA
CASSRRTGTLNTEAFF
TGTGCCAGCAGCAGGCGGACAGGAACGCTGAACACTGAAGCTTTCTTT
>TRBD1|TRBV18|TRBJ1-4|few
CASSPPKGARNEKLFF
TGTGCCAGCTCACCACCGAAGGGGGCGCGTAATGAAAAACTGTTTTTT
>NA|TRBV6-5|TRBJ2-7|NA
CASSLKRRSWQYF
TGTGCCAGCTCCCTGAAAAGGAGAAGTTGGCAGTACTTC
>NA|TRBV4-1|TRBJ2-3|NA
CASSPPPGGANTDTQYF
TGCGCCAGCAGCCCCCCCCCGGGCGGGGCGAACACAGATACGCAGTATTTT
>TRBD2|TRBV7-2|TRBJ2-1|NA
CASSSGLAGIEQFF
TGTGCCAGCAGCTCGGGACTAGCGGGGATCGAGCAGTTCTTC
>TRBD1|TRBV28|TRBJ1-2|NA
CATYPGGGGYTF
TGTGCCACCTACCCAGGGGGCGGTGGCTACACCTTC
>NA|TRBV6-5|TRBJ1-2|NA
CASSYGAANYGYTF
TGTGCCAGCAGTTACGGAGCTGCTAACTATGGCTACACCTTC
>NA|TRBV2|TRBJ2-3|NA
CASSDSLVYTDTQYF
TGTGCCAGCAGTGACAGCCTAGTCTACACAGATACGCAGTATTTT
>TRBD1|TRBV4-1|TRBJ2-1|NA
CASSQDRMAGGALSDEQFF
TGCGCCAGCAGCCAAGATAGGATGGCAGGGGGCGCTTTGAGCGATGAGCAGTTCTTC
>TRBD2|TRBV30|TRBJ2-3|NA
CAWTSSGSDADTQYF
TGTGCCTGGACGTCTAGCGGGAGCGACGCAGATACGCAGTATTTT
>NA|TRBV28|TRBJ2-7|NA
CASCGTVYEQYF
TGTGCCAGTTGCGGGACAGTCTACGAGCAGTACTTC
>TRBD1|TRBV5-1|TRBJ2-2|NA
CASSRGQGLNTGELFF
TGCGCCAGCAGCCGGGGACAGGGGCTCAACACCGGGGAGCTGTTTTTT
>TRBD1|TRBV28|TRBJ1-5|NA
CASSSYRGRDQPQHF
TGTGCCAGCAGTTCTTACAGGGGAAGGGATCAGCCCCAGCATTTT
>TRBD1|TRBV5-6|TRBJ1-5|NA
CASSSRGTGINQPQHF
TGTGCCAGCAGCTCCAGAGGGACAGGGATTAATCAGCCCCAGCATTTT
>TRBD1|TRBV10-3|TRBJ1-1|NA
CAIRPGQGRAFF
TGTGCCATCAGACCGGGACAGGGTCGGGCTTTCTTT
>TRBD1|TRBV6-5|TRBJ2-7|NA
CASSPGTGIYEQYF
TGTGCCAGCAGTCCCGGGACAGGGATCTACGAGCAGTACTTC
>NA|TRBV10-3|TRBJ2-7|NA
CAIKGNLYEQYF
TGTGCCATCAAGGGGAATCTCTACGAGCAGTACTTC
>TRBD1|TRBV10-3|TRBJ1-2|NA
CAISEVRDRGVYGYTF
TGTGCCATCAGTGAGGTCCGGGACAGGGGTGTTTATGGCTACACCTTC
>NA|TRBV4-3|TRBJ1-1|NA
CASSQRVGNTEAFF
TGCGCCAGCAGCCAGAGGGTGGGGAACACTGAAGCTTTCTTT
>TRBD1|TRBV19|TRBJ2-7|NA
CASSKWDSGYEQYF
TGTGCCAGTAGTAAGTGGGACAGCGGCTACGAGCAGTACTTC
>TRBD1|TRBV5-6|TRBJ1-4|NA
CASSRWTGQTNEKLFF
TGTGCCAGCAGCCGTTGGACAGGGCAAACTAATGAAAAACTGTTTTTT
>NA|TRBV7-3|TRBJ2-1|NA
CASSSKSAASGNEQFF
TGTGCCAGCAGTTCTAAATCAGCGGCCTCTGGGAATGAGCAGTTCTTC
>TRBD1|TRBV6-5|TRBJ1-6|few
CASSSRVPGQNSPLHF
TGTGCCAGCAGTTCCCGCGTCCCGGGACAGAATTCACCCCTCCACTTT